A single sample gave rise to the 28 T cell receptor beta chains below, sequenced in a study of cytomegalovirus exposure and HLA in healthy donors (dated by TCRdb to about 2017). The library was made by the immunoSEQ multiplex PCR assay. A mixture of 60 forward primers for TCR Vbeta segments and 13 reverse primers for TCR Jbeta segments was used in the multiplex PCR. TCRdb provides this immuneACCESS table in a form limited to in-frame rearrangements. Some clones are lacking; in checked studies, under half of them reflect an unresolved V gene, and why the rest are absent is not known. The table for this sample records 80,000 to 100,000 clones. Approximately 0.63% of the sample is taken by the ten largest. The sequenced sample was PBMCs. The receptors shown here come from a man aged 45-65 years in good health and CMV-seronegative.

The V gene is TRBV19, the J gene TRBJ1-5; D gene unclear. V was clipped by 8 bases and J by 5 bases, with 10 bases between them. CDR1 is LNHDA, CDR2 SQIVND, per germline (reference sequence). The CDR3 covers 12 residues. CDR3 sequence reads: CASGRAYQPQHF. The CDR3 DNA reads TGTGCCAGTGGGAGGGCTTATCAGCCCCAGCATTTT.

The chain has TRBV4-3 and TRBJ2-7; the D gene is possibly TRBD1 (5 bases). Germline loops: CDR1 LGHNA, CDR2 YSLEER. V was trimmed by 1 base and J by 4 bases, leaving 14 bases between them. The CDR3 sequence is 15 residues long. The CDR3 nucleotides read TGCGCCAGCAGCCAAGCAGACAGTGGCTGGTACGAGCAGTACTTC. Its protein is CASSQADSGWYEQYF.

The J gene is TRBJ2-7, the V gene TRBV19, with TRBD2 matching 11 bases. V was clipped by 3 bases and J by 2 bases; unmatched bases: 3. Germline V gives CDR1 LNHDA, CDR2 SQIVND (reference sequence). The CDR3 is 15 residues long. CDR3 DNA sequence: TGTGCCAGTAGTATCCTAGCGGGGGGACCCTACGAGCAGTACTTC. It yields the protein CASSILAGGPYEQYF.

V usage is TRBV29-1 and J usage is TRBJ1-1; D gene unclear. V was trimmed by 7 bases and J by 4 bases, leaving 28 bases between them. Germline loops: CDR1 SQVTM, CDR2 ANQGSEA. This CDR3 comprises 17 residues. CDR3 nucleotides: TGCAGCGCGACCTTCGACCCCCAACTCGGGTTTGGCACTGAAGCTTTCTTT. This gives the protein CSATFDPQLGFGTEAFF.

This chain joins TRBV9 and TRBJ2-1; D is possibly TRBD2 (6 bases). CDR1 and CDR2 (germline): SGDLS, YYNGEE. The germline V and J ends were trimmed by 6 bases and 7 bases, with 14 bases remaining between them. The CDR3 sequence is 13 residues long. The CDR3 nucleotides are TGTGCCAGCAACCGGGACTCCCAGAATGAGCAGTTCTTC. This translates into CASNRDSQNEQFF.

J is TRBJ1-3 and V is TRBV28, with D possibly being TRBD1 (6 bases). This CDR3 comprises 15 residues. CDR1 is MDHEN and CDR2 is SYDVKM in the germline V gene. Trimming shortened V by 6 bases and J by 4 bases, and 16 bases separated the two germline ends. CDR3 loop: CASSFEQGEGNTIYF. The CDR3 DNA follows: TGTGCCAGCAGCTTCGAACAGGGAGAGGGAAACACCATATATTTT.

The chain links TRBV5-6 to TRBJ2-7, with D perhaps matching TRBD1 (7 bases). The V end was cut by 6 bases, the J end by 2 bases, with 12 bases between. The CDR3 is 13 amino acids. Germline values: CDR1 SGHDT, CDR2 YYEEEE. In DNA, the CDR3 is TGTGCCAGCAAGGCAGGGGGGACCTACGAGCAGTACTTC. It is translated as CASKAGGTYEQYF. Variable domain in full (rest from reference TRBV5-6 and TRBJ2-7): DAGVTQSPTHLIKTRGQQVTLRCSPKSGHDTVSWYQQALGQGPQFIFQYYEEEERQRGNFPDRFSGHQFPNYSSELNVNALLLGDSALYLCASKAGGTYEQYFGPGTRLTVT.

V and J are TRBV7-6 and TRBJ1-4, with 9 positions matching TRBD1. The germline V gene encodes CDR1 SGHVS and CDR2 FNYEAQ. The ends lost 5 bases at V and 6 bases at J; junction bases unmatched: 4. The CDR3 sequence is 14 residues long. CDR3 sequence reads: CASSQGQGYEKLFF. The DNA for the CDR3 is TGTGCCAGCAGCCAGGGACAGGGTTATGAAAAACTGTTTTTT.

The genes are TRBV9 and TRBJ2-3, with D perhaps TRBD2 (7 bases). Per germline, CDR1 SGDLS and CDR2 YYNGEE. Trimming removed 4 bases at V and 2 bases at J, with 17 bases between. This CDR3 comprises 16 residues. CDR3 protein: CASSSVAGAHTDTQYF. In nucleotides, the CDR3 is TGTGCCAGCAGCTCTGTGGCGGGGGCCCACACAGATACGCAGTATTTT.

This rearrangement joins TRBV27 to TRBJ2-2, with 10 bases matching TRBD1. This CDR3 has 18 residues. Germline lookup yields CDR1 MNHEY and CDR2 SMNVEV (reference sequence). Trimming removed 5 bases from V and 3 bases from J; junction bases left unmatched: 12. Written as DNA, the CDR3 is TGTGCCAGCAGTCCCTTTCCCTCGGGACAGGGGCACACCGGGGAGCTGTTTTTT. It encodes CASSPFPSGQGHTGELFF.

The CDR3 loop is CASSPIQDRDFGEKLFF. The DNA for the CDR3 is TGTGCCAGCTCACCTATACAGGACAGGGACTTTGGCGAAAAACTGTTTTTT. The V and J genes are TRBV18 and TRBJ1-4; TRBD1 agrees at 8 bases. Germline V gives CDR1 KGHSH, CDR2 LQKENI. The CDR3 spans 17 residues. V lost 3 bases and J lost 8; bases outside the gene matches: 14. Using reference TRBV18 and TRBJ1-4 for the parts outside the CDR3, the full variable domain is NAGVMQNPRHLVRRRGQEARLRCSPMKGHSHVYWYRQLPEEGLKFMVYLQKENIIDESGMPKERFSAEFPKEGPSILRIQQVVRGDSAAYFCASSPIQDRDFGEKLFFGSGTQLSVL.

The chain recombines TRBV28 with TRBJ1-3, with TRBD1 as a possible D gene (6 bases). Trimming removed 5 bases from V and 2 bases from J, with 19 bases in between. The CDR3 loop spans 17 amino acids. The germline gives CDR1 MDHEN, CDR2 SYDVKM. In DNA form, the CDR3 reads TGTGCCAGCAGTCCACCGGACAGCATCCACGCTGGAAACACCATATATTTT. Its protein product is CASSPPDSIHAGNTIYF.

Here the CDR3 reads CASSSSYGSAFF. The CDR3 nucleotides are TGTGCCAGCAGCTCCTCGTATGGTAGCGCTTTCTTT. J is TRBJ1-1 and V is TRBV5-6; D is unclear. Trimming cost V 3 bases and J 11 bases, with 14 bases left between them. Germline V gene sequence: CDR1 SGHDT, CDR2 YYEEEE. The CDR3 is made up of 12 amino acids.

V usage is TRBV27 and J usage is TRBJ1-2, with 9 bases fitting TRBD1. Trimming took 3 bases from V and 5 from J; bases not matched to a gene: 13. CDR3 length: 17 residues. The germline V gene has CDR1 MNHEY and CDR2 SMNVEV (reference sequence). This CDR3 is CASSLPPWDRVKYGYTF. The CDR3 nucleotides are TGTGCCAGCAGTTTGCCCCCCTGGGACAGGGTGAAGTATGGCTACACCTTC.

Here the CDR3 reads CASSSYRETNEKLFF. The CDR3 DNA sequence: TGTGCCAGCAGCTCCTACAGGGAAACTAATGAAAAACTGTTTTTT. The rearrangement uses TRBV7-9 and TRBJ1-4, with D tentatively TRBD1 (6 bases). The CDR3 covers 15 residues. Between the trimmed V and J ends, which lost 4 bases and 1 base, there was a span of 10 bases. Germline values: CDR1 SEHNR, CDR2 FQNEAQ (reference sequence).

This chain connects TRBV7-9 to TRBJ2-7; tentative D call: TRBD2 (7 bases). Germline V gene data show CDR1 as SEHNR and CDR2 as FQNEAQ (reference sequence). The CDR3 runs 16 residues. V dropped 1 base and J dropped 8 bases, with 21 bases sitting between them. This CDR3 is CASSLEGSGGKGKQYF. CDR3 DNA sequence: TGTGCCAGCAGCTTAGAGGGTTCGGGGGGCAAAGGGAAGCAGTACTTC.

The rearrangement joins TRBV5-1 to TRBJ1-1; no definite D call. There are 15 residues in the CDR3. Germline V lookup: CDR1 SGHRS, CDR2 YFSETQ. Trimming stripped 2 bases from V and 2 bases from J, with 13 bases between. The CDR3 reads CASSFGLGYNTEAFF. The DNA of the CDR3 is TGCGCCAGCAGCTTCGGTTTGGGCTACAACACTGAAGCTTTCTTT.

The genes are TRBV11-2 and TRBJ1-2; a weak D match, TRBD1 (5 bases). V shed 5 bases and J shed 4 bases, with 8 bases lying between them. From germline, CDR1 is SGHAT and CDR2 FQNNGV. The CDR3 sequence is 12 residues long. DNA for the CDR3: TGTGCCAGCAGCCCCCAGGGCTATGGCTACACCTTC. Translation gives CASSPQGYGYTF.

The chain joins TRBV5-6 to TRBJ2-3; 9 bases align to TRBD2. Trimming removed 4 bases from V and 4 bases from J; junction bases left unmatched: 10. This CDR3 contains 16 residues. Germline V gives CDR1 SGHDT, CDR2 YYEEEE. The CDR3 spells CASSATSGNTPDTQYF. The CDR3 DNA is TGTGCCAGCAGCGCGACTAGCGGAAACACCCCAGATACGCAGTATTTT.

V is TRBV6-6 and J is TRBJ1-2; TRBD1 might be the D (6 bases). The CDR3 consists of 14 residues. The V and J ends lost 6 bases and 9 bases respectively, with 20 bases between them. Germline V gives CDR1 MNHNY, CDR2 SVGAGI (reference sequence). The CDR3 spells CASRQQGLLWSYTF. DNA of the CDR3: TGTGCCAGCAGGCAACAGGGCCTTCTATGGAGCTACACCTTC.

The chain carries TRBV4-2 and TRBJ2-1; D is uncertain. Trimming stripped 0 bases from V and 2 bases from J, with 11 bases between. Germline-derived CDR1 and CDR2 are LGHNA and YNFKEQ. The CDR3 covers 16 residues. CDR3 sequence reads: CASSQDSSGPYNEQFF. The DNA of the CDR3 is TGTGCCAGCAGCCAAGATTCGTCTGGCCCCTACAATGAGCAGTTCTTC.

This rearrangement joins TRBV15 to TRBJ1-1; D uncertain. This CDR3 is 15 amino acids long. Germline values: CDR1 LNHNV, CDR2 YYDKDF (reference sequence). Trimming removed 2 bases from V and 0 bases from J, with 10 bases in between. The CDR3 nucleotides read TGTGCCACCAGCAGACCGCACCGGGTGAACACTGAAGCTTTCTTT. Translated, it gives CATSRPHRVNTEAFF.

The rearrangement joins TRBV6-5 to TRBJ2-7; D may be TRBD1 (5 bases). There are 14 residues in the CDR3. CDR1 is MNHEY and CDR2 is SVGAGI in the germline V gene. V was shortened by 7 bases and J by 0 bases, with 13 bases between the two germline ends. The CDR3 DNA sequence: TGTGCCAGCACCAGGGTCTTGGGCTCCTACGAGCAGTACTTC. Translated, it gives CASTRVLGSYEQYF.

The chain links TRBV19 to TRBJ2-7, with D possibly TRBD2 on 6 matching bases. The CDR3 is 16 amino acids. Germline V gene lookup returns CDR1 LNHDA and CDR2 SQIVND (reference sequence). V dropped 6 bases and J dropped 1 base, with 19 bases sitting between them. For the CDR3, the DNA is TGTGCCAGTAGCCCCCGGGGGAGAGGAGAATCCTACGAGCAGTACTTC. Protein sequence: CASSPRGRGESYEQYF.

The rearrangement joins TRBV4-2 to TRBJ1-6, with a possible D match to TRBD1 (5 bases). Trimming pared 0 bases from V and 14 bases from J, leaving 14 bases between. CDR1 and CDR2 (germline): LGHNA, YNFKEQ. The CDR3 has 14 residues. The DNA of the CDR3 is TGTGCCAGCAGCCAAGAGGGGTTAGGGGTATCCCTCCACTTT. The encoded protein is CASSQEGLGVSLHF.

This chain connects TRBV5-6 to TRBJ1-2; TRBD1 aligns across 7 bases. J gave up 4 bases and V 4 bases, and 10 bases lay outside the gene matches. The germline V gene encodes CDR1 SGHDT and CDR2 YYEEEE. This CDR3 comprises 15 residues. This CDR3 reads CASSRWTRGTYGYTF. The CDR3 DNA follows: TGTGCCAGCAGCCGGTGGACCAGGGGGACCTATGGCTACACCTTC.

This chain uses TRBV5-1 with TRBJ1-2; D is ambiguous. Trimming took 0 bases from V and 3 from J, leaving 9 bases between them. Germline CDR1 reads SGHRS; CDR2 reads YFSETQ. The CDR3 spans 14 residues. The CDR3 spells CASSLGPGDYGYTF. CDR3 DNA: TGCGCCAGCAGCTTGGGACCTGGAGACTATGGCTACACCTTC.

The CDR3 region is CSFGQLMNTEAFF. The CDR3 DNA follows: TGCAGCTTCGGACAGTTAATGAACACTGAAGCTTTCTTT. The rearrangement joins TRBV29-1 to TRBJ1-1; D possibly corresponds to TRBD1 (6 bases). Germline assignment: CDR1 SQVTM and CDR2 ANQGSEA. V was clipped by 8 bases and J by 0 bases, with 13 bases between them. The CDR3 runs 13 residues.